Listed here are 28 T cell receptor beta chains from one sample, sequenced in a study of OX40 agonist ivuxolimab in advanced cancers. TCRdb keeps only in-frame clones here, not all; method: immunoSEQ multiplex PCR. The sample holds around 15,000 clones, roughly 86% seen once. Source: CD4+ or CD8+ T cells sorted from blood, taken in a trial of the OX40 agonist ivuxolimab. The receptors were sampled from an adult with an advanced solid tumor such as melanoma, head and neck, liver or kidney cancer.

CDR3 bases: TGTGCCAGCAGCTTTCTGGCAGGAGCTGAAGCTTTCTTT. It codes for CASSFLAGAEAFF. The chain is built from TRBV7-9 and TRBJ1-1, with unresolved D. The CDR3 contains 13 residues. Germline lookup yields CDR1 SEHNR and CDR2 FQNEAQ (reference sequence). Trimming cost V 3 bases and J 6 bases, with 11 bases left between them.

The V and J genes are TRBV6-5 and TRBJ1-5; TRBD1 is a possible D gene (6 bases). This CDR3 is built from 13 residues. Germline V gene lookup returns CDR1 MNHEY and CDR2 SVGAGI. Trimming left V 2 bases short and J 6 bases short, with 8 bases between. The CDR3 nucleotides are TGTGCCAGCAGTTACCAGGGGAGTCAGCCCCAGCATTTT. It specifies CASSYQGSQPQHF.

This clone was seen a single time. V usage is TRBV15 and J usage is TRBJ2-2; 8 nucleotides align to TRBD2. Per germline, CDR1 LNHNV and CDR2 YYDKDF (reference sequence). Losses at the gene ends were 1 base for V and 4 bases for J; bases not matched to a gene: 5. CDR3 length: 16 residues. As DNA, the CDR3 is TGTGCCACCAGCAGAGTAGCGGGATTGACCACCGGGGAGCTGTTTTTT. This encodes CATSRVAGLTTGELFF.

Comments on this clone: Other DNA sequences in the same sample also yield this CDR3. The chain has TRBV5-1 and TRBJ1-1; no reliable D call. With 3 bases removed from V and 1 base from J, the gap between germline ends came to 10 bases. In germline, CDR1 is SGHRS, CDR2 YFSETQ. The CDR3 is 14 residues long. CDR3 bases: TGCGCCAGCAGCTCAAGTCGGGGGAACACTGAAGCTTTCTTT. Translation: CASSSSRGNTEAFF.

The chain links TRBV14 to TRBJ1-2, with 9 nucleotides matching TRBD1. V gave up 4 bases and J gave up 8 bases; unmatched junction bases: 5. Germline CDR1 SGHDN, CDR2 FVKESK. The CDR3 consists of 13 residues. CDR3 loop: CASSLQGAIGYTF. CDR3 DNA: TGTGCCAGCAGCCTACAGGGGGCGATAGGCTACACCTTC.

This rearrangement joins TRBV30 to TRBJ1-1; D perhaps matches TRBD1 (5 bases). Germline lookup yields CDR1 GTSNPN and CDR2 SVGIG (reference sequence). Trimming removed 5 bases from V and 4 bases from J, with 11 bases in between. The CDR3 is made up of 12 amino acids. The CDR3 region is CAWGTLGTEAFF. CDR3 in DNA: TGTGCCTGGGGGACGCTAGGCACTGAAGCTTTCTTT.

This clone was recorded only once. The CDR3 region is CASSLGPWGTEAFF. Written as DNA, the CDR3 is TGTGCCAGCAGTTTAGGGCCATGGGGCACTGAAGCTTTCTTT. The V gene is TRBV27, the J gene TRBJ1-1, with no clear D. The germline V gene has CDR1 MNHEY and CDR2 SMNVEV (reference sequence). This CDR3 is 14 amino acids long. Trimming pared 2 bases from V and 4 bases from J, leaving 11 bases between.

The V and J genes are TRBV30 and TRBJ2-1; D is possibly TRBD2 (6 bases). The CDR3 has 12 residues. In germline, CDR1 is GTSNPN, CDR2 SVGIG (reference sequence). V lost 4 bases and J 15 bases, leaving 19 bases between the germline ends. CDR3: CAWTWSGEARFF. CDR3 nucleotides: TGTGCCTGGACGTGGTCGGGGGAAGCGCGGTTCTTC.

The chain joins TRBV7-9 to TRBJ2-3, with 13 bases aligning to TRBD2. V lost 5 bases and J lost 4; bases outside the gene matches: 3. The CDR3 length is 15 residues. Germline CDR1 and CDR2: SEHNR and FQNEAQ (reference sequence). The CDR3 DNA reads TGTGCCAGCAGCCTGGGGACTAGCGGGGCAGATACGCAGTATTTT. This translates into CASSLGTSGADTQYF.

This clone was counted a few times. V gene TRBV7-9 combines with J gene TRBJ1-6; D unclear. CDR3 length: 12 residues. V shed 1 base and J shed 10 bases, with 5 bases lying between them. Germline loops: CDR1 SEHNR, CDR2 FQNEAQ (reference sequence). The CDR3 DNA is TGTGCCAGCAGCTTAGGATCCTCACCCCTCCACTTT. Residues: CASSLGSSPLHF.

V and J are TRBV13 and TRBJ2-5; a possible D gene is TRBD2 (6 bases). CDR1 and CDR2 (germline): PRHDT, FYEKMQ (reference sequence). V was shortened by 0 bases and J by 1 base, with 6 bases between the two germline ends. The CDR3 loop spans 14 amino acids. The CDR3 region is CASSLGTSQETQYF. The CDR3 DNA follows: TGTGCCAGCAGCTTAGGGACTAGCCAAGAGACCCAGTACTTC.

The CDR3 sequence is CASSLPSGNYGYTF. The CDR3 region has the DNA TGTGCCAGCAGCTTACCCTCGGGGAACTATGGCTACACCTTC. The genes are TRBV5-5 and TRBJ1-2; no clear D. This CDR3 has 14 amino acids. The V and J ends lost 2 bases and 2 bases respectively, with 10 bases between them. In germline, CDR1 is SGHKS, CDR2 YYEKEE (reference sequence).

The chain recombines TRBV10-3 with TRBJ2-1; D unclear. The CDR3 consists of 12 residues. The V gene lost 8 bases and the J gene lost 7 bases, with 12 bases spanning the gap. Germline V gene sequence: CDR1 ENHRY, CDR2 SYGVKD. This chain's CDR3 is CAILTPRNEQFF. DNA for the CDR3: TGTGCCATCCTAACCCCTAGGAATGAGCAGTTCTTC.

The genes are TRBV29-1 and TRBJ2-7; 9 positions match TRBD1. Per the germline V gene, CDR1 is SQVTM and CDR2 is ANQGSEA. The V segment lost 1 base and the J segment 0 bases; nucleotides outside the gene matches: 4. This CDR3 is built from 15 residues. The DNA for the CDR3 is TGCAGCGTTGAAGCCGGGACAGGGCCCTCCTACGAGCAGTACTTC. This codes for CSVEAGTGPSYEQYF.

The CDR3 DNA is TGTGCCAGCAGTTACTCGGAGAACTACGAGCAGTACTTC. Protein: CASSYSENYEQYF. The rearrangement uses TRBV6-5 and TRBJ2-7; D ambiguous. The CDR3 spans 13 residues. Germline CDR1 reads MNHEY; CDR2 reads SVGAGI. The ends were cut back, 0 bases at V and 3 bases at J, with 6 bases in the middle.

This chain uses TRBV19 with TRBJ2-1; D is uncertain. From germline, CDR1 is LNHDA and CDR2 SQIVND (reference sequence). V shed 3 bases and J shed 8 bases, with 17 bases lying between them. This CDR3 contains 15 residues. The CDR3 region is CASSMLLSGLDEQFF. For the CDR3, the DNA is TGTGCCAGTAGTATGCTACTCTCCGGCCTCGATGAGCAGTTCTTC.

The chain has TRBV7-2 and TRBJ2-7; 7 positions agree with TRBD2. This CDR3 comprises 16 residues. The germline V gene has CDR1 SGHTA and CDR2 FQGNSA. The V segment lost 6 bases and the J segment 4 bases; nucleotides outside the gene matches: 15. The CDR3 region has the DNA TGTGCCAGCAGGCTATCTGGGGGACTACTTTTGTACGAGCAGTACTTC. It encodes CASRLSGGLLLYEQYF.

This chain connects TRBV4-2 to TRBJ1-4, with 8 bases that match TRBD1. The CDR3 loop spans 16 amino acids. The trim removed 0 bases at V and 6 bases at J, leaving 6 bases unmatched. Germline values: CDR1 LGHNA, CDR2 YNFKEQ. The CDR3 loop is CASSQDPGTGDEKLFF. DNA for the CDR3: TGTGCCAGCAGCCAAGATCCTGGGACAGGTGATGAAAAACTGTTTTTT.

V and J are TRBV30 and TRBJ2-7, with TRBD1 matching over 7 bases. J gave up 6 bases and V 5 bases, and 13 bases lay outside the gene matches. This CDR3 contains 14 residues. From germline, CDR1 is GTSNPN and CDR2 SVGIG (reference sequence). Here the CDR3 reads CAWRGQTGFSEQYF. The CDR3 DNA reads TGTGCCTGGCGGGGCCAGACAGGGTTTAGCGAGCAGTACTTC.

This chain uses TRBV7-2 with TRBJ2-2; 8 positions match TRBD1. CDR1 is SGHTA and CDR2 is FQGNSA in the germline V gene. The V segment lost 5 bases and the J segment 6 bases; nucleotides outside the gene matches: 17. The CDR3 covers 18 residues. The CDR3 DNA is TGTGCCAGCAGCCCGAGGCACGAGAGGACAGGGATTCCCGGGGAGCTGTTTTTT. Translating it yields CASSPRHERTGIPGELFF.

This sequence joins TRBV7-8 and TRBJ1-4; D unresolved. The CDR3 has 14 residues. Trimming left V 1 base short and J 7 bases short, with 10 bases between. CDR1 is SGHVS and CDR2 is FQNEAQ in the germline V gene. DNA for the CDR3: TGTGCCAGCAGCTTAGTGGACCCGGCTGAAAAACTGTTTTTT. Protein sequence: CASSLVDPAEKLFF.

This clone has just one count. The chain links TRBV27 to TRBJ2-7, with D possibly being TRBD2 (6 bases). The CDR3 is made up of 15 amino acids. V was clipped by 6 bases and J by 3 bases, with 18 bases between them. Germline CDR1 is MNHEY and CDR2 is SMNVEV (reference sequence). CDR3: CASRPIPGLLYEQYF. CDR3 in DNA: TGTGCCAGCAGACCAATACCGGGACTCCTCTACGAGCAGTACTTC.

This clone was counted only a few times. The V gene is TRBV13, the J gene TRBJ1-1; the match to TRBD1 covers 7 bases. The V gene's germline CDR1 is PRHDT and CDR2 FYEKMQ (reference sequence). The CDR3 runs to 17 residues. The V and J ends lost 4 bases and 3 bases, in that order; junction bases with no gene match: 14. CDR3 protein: CASSSIRRDRRDTEAFF. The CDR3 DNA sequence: TGTGCCAGCAGCTCGATTAGACGGGACAGAAGGGACACTGAAGCTTTCTTT.

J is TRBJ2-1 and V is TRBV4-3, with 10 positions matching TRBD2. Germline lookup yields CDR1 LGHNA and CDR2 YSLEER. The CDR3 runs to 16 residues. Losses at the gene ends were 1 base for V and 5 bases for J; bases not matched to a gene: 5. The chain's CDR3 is CASSQATSGADNEQFF. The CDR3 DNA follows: TGCGCCAGCAGCCAAGCTACTAGCGGGGCTGACAATGAGCAGTTCTTC.

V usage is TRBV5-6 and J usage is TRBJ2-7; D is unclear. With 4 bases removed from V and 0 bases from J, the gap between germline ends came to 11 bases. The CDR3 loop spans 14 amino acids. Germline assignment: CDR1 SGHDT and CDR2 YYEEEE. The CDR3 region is CASSPKLSSYEQYF. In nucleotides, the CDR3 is TGTGCCAGCAGCCCTAAACTGAGCTCCTACGAGCAGTACTTC.

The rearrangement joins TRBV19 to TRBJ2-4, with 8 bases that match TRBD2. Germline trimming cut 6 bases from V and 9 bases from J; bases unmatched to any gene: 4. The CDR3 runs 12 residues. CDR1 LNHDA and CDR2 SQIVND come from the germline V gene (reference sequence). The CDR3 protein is CASSPGTSIQYF. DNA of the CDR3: TGTGCCAGTAGCCCCGGGACTAGCATTCAGTACTTC.

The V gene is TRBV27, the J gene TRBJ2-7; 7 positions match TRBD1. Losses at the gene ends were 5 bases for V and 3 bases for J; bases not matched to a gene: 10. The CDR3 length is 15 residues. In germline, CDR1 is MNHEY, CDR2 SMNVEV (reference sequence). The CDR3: CASSPRDSLSYEQYF. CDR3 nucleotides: TGTGCCAGCAGTCCGAGGGACAGCCTTAGCTACGAGCAGTACTTC.

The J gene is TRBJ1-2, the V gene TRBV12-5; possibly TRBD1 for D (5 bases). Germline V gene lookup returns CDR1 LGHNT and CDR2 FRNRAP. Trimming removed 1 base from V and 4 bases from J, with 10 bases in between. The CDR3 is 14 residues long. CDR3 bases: TGTGCTAGTGGTTTGGAAGGGGACCCCTATGGCTACACCTTC. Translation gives CASGLEGDPYGYTF.